The rows below give T cell receptor beta chains drawn from one sample of a study of blood T cell repertoires in COVID-19. Clones were sequenced by immunoSEQ multiplex PCR, and TCRdb holds only the in-frame ones, with some missing. This table has over 25,000 clones, 89% appearing once. Sequencing was done on a sample of peripheral blood. The source is a human donor in a cohort sampled during active COVID-19. CDR3s include the opening cysteine and the closing phenylalanine or tryptophan. Fields, in order: D gene, clone size, J gene, V gene, CDR3 protein, CDR3 DNA. The D gene is left open where the match is weak. Clone size is shown for a subset of rows, as once, few, many or a class of expanded clone.

NA | medium-sized | TRBJ1-1 | TRBV2 | CASSGSGVVRDTEAFF | TGTGCCAGCAGTGGGTCAGGGGTTGTAAGGGACACTGAAGCTTTCTTT
TRBD2 | NA | TRBJ2-5 | TRBV18 | CASSRGLAGGETQYF | TGTGCCAGCTCACGCGGACTAGCGGGGGGTGAGACCCAGTACTTC
TRBD1 | NA | TRBJ1-6 | TRBV28 | CATTGQNNSPLHF | TGTGCCACAACGGGACAGAATAATTCACCCCTCCACTTT
TRBD2 | NA | TRBJ2-5 | TRBV10-3 | CAISEWSSGETQYF | TGTGCCATCAGTGAGTGGAGTAGCGGGGAGACCCAGTACTTC
TRBD2 | NA | TRBJ2-2 | TRBV7-9 | CASSAGGSGTGELFF | TGTGCCAGCAGCGCGGGGGGCTCGGGCACCGGGGAGCTGTTTTTT
TRBD2 | NA | TRBJ2-7 | TRBV10-3 | CAISESIAGNSYEQYF | TGTGCCATCAGTGAGTCTATAGCGGGAAACTCCTACGAGCAGTACTTC
NA | NA | TRBJ2-3 | TRBV5-1 | CASSSGDTDTQYF | TGCGCCAGCAGCTCCGGGGACACAGATACGCAGTATTTT
TRBD2 | NA | TRBJ2-5 | TRBV7-2 | CASSIAGGETQYF | TGTGCCAGCAGCATAGCGGGGGGGGAGACCCAGTACTTC
NA | NA | TRBJ1-2 | TRBV24-1 | CATSDFGNNYGYTF | TGTGCCACCAGTGATTTCGGGAATAACTATGGCTACACCTTC
NA | NA | TRBJ2-1 | TRBV5-1 | CASSLGGGATYNEQFF | TGCGCCAGCAGCTTGGGTGGGGGGGCGACCTACAATGAGCAGTTCTTC
TRBD2 | NA | TRBJ2-1 | TRBV7-2 | CASSLGVAGYNEQFF | TGTGCCAGCAGCTTAGGGGTAGCGGGCTACAATGAGCAGTTCTTC
NA | NA | TRBJ2-7 | TRBV2 | CASSGLSGQLSYEQYF | TGTGCCAGCAGCGGTCTCTCAGGACAACTCTCCTACGAGCAGTACTTC
TRBD1 | NA | TRBJ2-7 | TRBV7-9 | CASRSGTGSYEQYF | TGTGCCAGCCGGTCCGGGACAGGGAGCTACGAGCAGTACTTC
NA | NA | TRBJ2-6 | TRBV4-2 | CASSPGLQEAGANVLTF | TGTGCCAGCAGCCCGGGCCTACAGGAAGCTGGGGCCAACGTCCTGACTTTC
NA | NA | TRBJ2-7 | TRBV7-3 | CASSLSPAANYEQYF | TGTGCCAGCAGCTTAAGCCCGGCGGCCAACTACGAGCAGTACTTC
NA | few | TRBJ2-7 | TRBV7-2 | CASSTQGGGATYEQYF | TGTGCCAGCAGCACCCAAGGGGGTGGGGCAACCTACGAGCAGTACTTC
TRBD2 | NA | TRBJ2-3 | TRBV3-1/TRBV3-2 | CASQREGRGSDTQYF | TGTGCCAGCCAAAGGGAGGGGAGGGGCTCGGATACGCAGTATTTT
TRBD1 | NA | TRBJ2-3 | TRBV28 | CASSRTGITDTQYF | TGTGCCAGCAGCCGGACAGGTATCACAGATACGCAGTATTTT
TRBD1 | few | TRBJ1-2 | TRBV18 | CASSQTAGGRDGYTF | TGTGCCAGCTCACAAACAGCAGGGGGCAGAGATGGCTACACCTTC
NA | NA | TRBJ1-1 | TRBV5-1 | CASSLDRYTEAFF | TGCGCCAGCAGCTTGGACAGATACACTGAAGCTTTCTTT
TRBD1 | NA | TRBJ2-5 | TRBV15 | CATSREGDSWVETQYF | TGTGCCACCAGCAGAGAAGGGGACAGTTGGGTGGAGACCCAGTACTTC
NA | NA | TRBJ2-7 | TRBV12-3/TRBV12-4 | CASRLGPSYEQYF | TGTGCCAGCAGACTCGGTCCCTCCTACGAGCAGTACTTC
TRBD2 | NA | TRBJ2-2 | TRBV5-1 | CASSFPRGGAWTGELFF | TGCGCCAGCAGCTTTCCTCGCGGGGGGGCCTGGACCGGGGAGCTGTTTTTT
TRBD2 | NA | TRBJ2-3 | TRBV5-1 | CASSLRTSGGSDTQYF | TGCGCCAGCAGCTTGCGGACTAGCGGGGGGTCTGATACGCAGTATTTT
NA | NA | TRBJ1-4 | TRBV6-5 | CASKWTATNEKLFF | TGTGCCAGCAAGTGGACAGCAACTAATGAAAAACTGTTTTTT
NA | once | TRBJ2-5 | TRBV5-1 | CASSLIGSSRGLGETQYF | TGCGCCAGCAGCTTGATCGGATCCTCGCGGGGGCTGGGAGAGACCCAGTACTTC
TRBD2 | NA | TRBJ2-1 | TRBV7-2 | CASSLQSGLAGGRGNEQFF | TGTGCCAGCAGCTTACAAAGCGGGTTAGCGGGGGGGCGAGGGAATGAGCAGTTCTTC
NA | NA | TRBJ1-1 | TRBV28 | CASSSGRYTEAFF | TGTGCCAGCAGTTCTGGCAGATACACTGAAGCTTTCTTT
NA | few | TRBJ1-4 | TRBV6-5 | CASSSGFTNEKLFF | TGTGCCAGCAGTTCAGGATTCACTAATGAAAAACTGTTTTTT
NA | NA | TRBJ1-3 | TRBV30 | CAYQKKGGVQDTIYF | TGTGCCTACCAGAAAAAGGGGGGGGTTCAGGACACCATATATTTT
NA | NA | TRBJ2-4 | TRBV5-6 | CASSLVPRGGLAKNIQYF | TGTGCCAGCAGCTTGGTACCTAGGGGGGGATTAGCCAAAAACATTCAGTACTTC
TRBD1 | NA | TRBJ2-7 | TRBV4-2 | CASSLGTGDPYEQYF | TGTGCCAGCAGCCTGGGGACAGGGGACCCCTACGAGCAGTACTTC
NA | NA | TRBJ1-2 | TRBV6-2/TRBV6-3 | CASSLRRGYGYTF | TGTGCCAGCAGTCTTAGGAGGGGCTATGGCTACACCTTC
TRBD1 | NA | TRBJ1-2 | TRBV4-3 | CASSQDPQGAHGYGYTF | TGCGCCAGCAGCCAAGACCCACAGGGGGCGCATGGCTATGGCTACACCTTC
NA | NA | TRBJ1-1 | TRBV28 | CASSLKPAAQAFF | TGTGCCAGCAGCCTTAAGCCCGCGGCCCAAGCTTTCTTT
TRBD2 | NA | TRBJ2-7 | TRBV27 | CASSSLLGMGGGAYEQYF | TGTGCCAGCAGTTCCCTCCTTGGGATGGGCGGGGGGGCCTACGAGCAGTACTTC
TRBD1 | NA | TRBJ1-3 | TRBV9 | CASSVGGTGGNTIYF | TGTGCCAGCAGCGTAGGGGGGACAGGTGGAAACACCATATATTTT